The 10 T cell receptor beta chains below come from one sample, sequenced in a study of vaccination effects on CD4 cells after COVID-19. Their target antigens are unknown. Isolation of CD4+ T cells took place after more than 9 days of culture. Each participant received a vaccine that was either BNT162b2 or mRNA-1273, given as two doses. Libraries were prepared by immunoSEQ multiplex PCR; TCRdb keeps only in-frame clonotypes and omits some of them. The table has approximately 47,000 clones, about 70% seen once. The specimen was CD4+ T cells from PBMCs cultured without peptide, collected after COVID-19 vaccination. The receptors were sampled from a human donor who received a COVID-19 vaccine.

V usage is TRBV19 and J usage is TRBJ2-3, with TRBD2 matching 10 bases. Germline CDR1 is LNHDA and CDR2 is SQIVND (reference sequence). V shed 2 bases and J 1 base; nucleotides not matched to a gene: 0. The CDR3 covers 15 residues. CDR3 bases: TGTGCCAGTAGTATAAGCGGGGGGGGCACAGATACGCAGTATTTT. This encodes CASSISGGGTDTQYF.

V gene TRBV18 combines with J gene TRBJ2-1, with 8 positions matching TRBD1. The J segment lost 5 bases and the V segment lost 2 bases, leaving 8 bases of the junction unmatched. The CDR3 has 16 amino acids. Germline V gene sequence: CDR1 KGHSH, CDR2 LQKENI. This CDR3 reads CASSPKDRGYDNEQFF. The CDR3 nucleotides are TGTGCCAGCTCACCAAAAGACAGGGGATACGACAATGAGCAGTTCTTC. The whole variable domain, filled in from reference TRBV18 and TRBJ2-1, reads NAGVMQNPRHLVRRRGQEARLRCSPMKGHSHVYWYRQLPEEGLKFMVYLQKENIIDESGMPKERFSAEFPKEGPSILRIQQVVRGDSAAYFCASSPKDRGYDNEQFFGPGTRLTVL.

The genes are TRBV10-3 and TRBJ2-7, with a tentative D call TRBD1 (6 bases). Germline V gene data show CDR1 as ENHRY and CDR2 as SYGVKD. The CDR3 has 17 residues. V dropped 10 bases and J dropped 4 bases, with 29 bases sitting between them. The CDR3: CATSVDFIGDKGYEQYF. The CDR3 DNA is TGTGCCACCTCAGTGGATTTTATTGGGGACAAGGGGTACGAGCAGTACTTC.

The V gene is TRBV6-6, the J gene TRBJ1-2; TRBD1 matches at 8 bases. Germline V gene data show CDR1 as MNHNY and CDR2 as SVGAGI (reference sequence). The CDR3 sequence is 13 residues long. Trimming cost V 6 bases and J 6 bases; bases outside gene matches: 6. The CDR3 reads CASSDNRGDGYTF. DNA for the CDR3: TGTGCCAGCAGCGATAACAGGGGGGATGGCTACACCTTC.

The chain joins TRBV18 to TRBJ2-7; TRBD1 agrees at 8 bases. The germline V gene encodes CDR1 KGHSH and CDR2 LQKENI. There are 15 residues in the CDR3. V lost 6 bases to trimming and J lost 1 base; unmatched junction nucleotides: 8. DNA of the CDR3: TGTGCCAGCTCCCCGGGACAGGAATTATCCTACGAGCAGTACTTC. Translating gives CASSPGQELSYEQYF.

CDR3 residues: CASSLAPGQRTEAFF. For the CDR3, the DNA is TGTGCCAGCAGCTTAGCCCCGGGACAGAGAACTGAAGCTTTCTTT. The V and J genes are TRBV11-2 and TRBJ1-1; 7 bases line up with TRBD1. Germline CDR1 reads SGHAT; CDR2 reads FQNNGV. This CDR3 contains 15 residues. With V trimmed by 1 base and J by 5 bases, 7 bases remained unmatched.

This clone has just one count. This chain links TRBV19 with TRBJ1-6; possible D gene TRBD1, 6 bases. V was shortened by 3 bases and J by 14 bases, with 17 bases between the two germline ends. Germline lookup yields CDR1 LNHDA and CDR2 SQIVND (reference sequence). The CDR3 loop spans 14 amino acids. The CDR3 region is CASSIGTNSGALHF. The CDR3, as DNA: TGTGCCAGTAGTATTGGGACAAACTCCGGAGCCCTCCACTTT.

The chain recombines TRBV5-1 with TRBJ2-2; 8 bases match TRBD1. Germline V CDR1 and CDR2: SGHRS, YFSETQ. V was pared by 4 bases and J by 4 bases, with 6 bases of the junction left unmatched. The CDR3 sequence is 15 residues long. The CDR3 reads CASSPDRGSTGELFF. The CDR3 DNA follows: TGCGCCAGCAGCCCAGACAGGGGTTCCACCGGGGAGCTGTTTTTT.

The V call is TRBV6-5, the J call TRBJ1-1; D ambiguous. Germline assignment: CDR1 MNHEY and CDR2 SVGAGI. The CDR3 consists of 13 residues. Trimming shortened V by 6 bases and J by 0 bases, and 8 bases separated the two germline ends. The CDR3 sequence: CASRAGMNTEAFF. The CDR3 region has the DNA TGTGCCAGCAGGGCGGGAATGAACACTGAAGCTTTCTTT.

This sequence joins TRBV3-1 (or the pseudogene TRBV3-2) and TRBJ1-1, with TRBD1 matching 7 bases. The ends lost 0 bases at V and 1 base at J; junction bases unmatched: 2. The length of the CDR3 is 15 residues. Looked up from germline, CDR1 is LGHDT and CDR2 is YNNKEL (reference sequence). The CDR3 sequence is CASSQEGQRNTEAFF. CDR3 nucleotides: TGTGCCAGCAGCCAAGAGGGACAGAGGAACACTGAAGCTTTCTTT.